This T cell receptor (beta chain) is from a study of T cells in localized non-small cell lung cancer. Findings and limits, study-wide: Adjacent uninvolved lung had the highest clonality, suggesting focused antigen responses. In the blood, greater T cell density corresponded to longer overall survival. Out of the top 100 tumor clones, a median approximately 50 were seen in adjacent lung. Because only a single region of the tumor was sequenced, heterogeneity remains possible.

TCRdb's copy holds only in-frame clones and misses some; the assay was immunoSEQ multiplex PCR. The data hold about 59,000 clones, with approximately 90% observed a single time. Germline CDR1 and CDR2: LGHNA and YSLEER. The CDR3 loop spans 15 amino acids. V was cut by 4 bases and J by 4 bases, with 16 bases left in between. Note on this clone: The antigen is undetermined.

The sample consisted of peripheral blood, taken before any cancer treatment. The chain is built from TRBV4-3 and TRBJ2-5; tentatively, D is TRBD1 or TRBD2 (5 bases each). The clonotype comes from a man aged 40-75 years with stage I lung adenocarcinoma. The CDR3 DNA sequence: TGCGCCAGCAGCCCGGGGCTGGGGTTGGGAGAGACCCAGTACTTC. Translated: CASSPGLGLGETQYF.